This T cell receptor (beta chain) was recorded in a study of blood T cell repertoires in COVID-19. Per the study methods: By means of reference gene primer amplification, nucleated cell counts were estimated. This table comes from immunoSEQ multiplex PCR, and its TCRdb copy is limited to in-frame clones, with some not included. V and J calls and clone size follow that table, whereas D and trimming were derived from the DNA. Counted here are just over 300,000 clones, 85% to 90% occurring once; the ten biggest clones make up around 4.3%. V lost 5 bases and J lost 7; bases outside the gene matches: 12. The CDR3 sequence is 17 residues long. Germline assignment: CDR1 SGHAT and CDR2 FQNNGV. This clone turned up a few times. Self-reported history from a screening survey and questionnaire set each donor's cohort.

The source material was PBMCs or T cells enriched from blood (not recorded which). The chain couples TRBV11-2 to TRBJ2-1; the match to TRBD2 covers 12 bases. The TCR sequence derives from a woman younger than 35 with acute COVID-19. CDR3 amino acids: CASSKGLAGGSGNEQFF. The DNA for the CDR3 is TGTGCCAGCAGCAAAGGGCTAGCGGGAGGGTCAGGGAATGAGCAGTTCTTC. The full variable domain, completed using reference TRBV11-2 and TRBJ2-1, is EAGVAQSPRYKIIEKRQSVAFWCNPISGHATLYWYQQILGQGPKLLIQFQNNGVVDDSQLPKDRFSAERLKGVDSTLKIQPAKLEDSAVYLCASSKGLAGGSGNEQFFGPGTRLTVL.